This T cell receptor (beta chain) was documented in a study of glioma-infiltrating T cells after dendritic cell vaccination. The overall study: Autologous tumor lysate-pulsed dendritic cell vaccination was given between about 2003 and 2013. Dendritic cell vaccine was injected intradermally three times, biweekly.

Generated by immunoSEQ multiplex PCR, the TCRdb table keeps only in-frame clones and is missing some. Of 99,000 or so clones listed, around 90% are singletons. Time point given: after dendritic cell vaccination, including at tumor progression/relapse. The clonotype was recovered from a human donor with glioblastoma. The specimen comprised blood, sampled after dendritic cell vaccination.

Here the CDR3 reads CASRTAGTEAFF. For the CDR3, the DNA is TGTGCCTCCCGGACCGCGGGCACTGAAGCTTTCTTT. This chain links TRBV30 with TRBJ1-1, with D unclear. V dropped 7 bases and J dropped 4 bases, with 13 bases sitting between them. The CDR3 consists of 12 residues. Looked up from germline, CDR1 is GTSNPN and CDR2 is SVGIG (reference sequence). The full variable domain, rest sourced from reference TRBV30 and TRBJ1-1, is SQTIHQWPATLVQPVGSPLSLECTVEGTSNPNLYWYRQAAGRGLQLLFYSVGIGQISSEVPQNLSASRPQDRQFILSSKKLLLSDSGFYLCASRTAGTEAFFGQGTRLTVV.